This T cell receptor (beta chain) is from a study of T cell responses to AZD1222 COVID-19 vaccine. For the study at large: Second-dose groups at about 4 or about 12 weeks were pooled.

The CDR3 sequence is 12 residues long. Germline V gives CDR1 MRHNA, CDR2 SNTAGT. Generated by immunoSEQ multiplex PCR, the TCRdb table keeps only in-frame clones and is missing some. The data hold tens of thousands of clones, with roughly 90% observed a single time. Worth noting for this clone: Antigen unknown. Sequence at one end of the junction differs from germline and may be a read error.

Findings and caveats of the study: Among the donors, most were white British and more were female, and clonal diversity was possibly underestimated. Spike-specific TCR breadth rose after two AZD1222 doses, and depth rose as well. The peak T cell response came first, and repertoires were sampled only after it.

The source of this sequence is an adult in good health. The specimen was peripheral blood, collected on day 0 of AZD1222 vaccination. V and J are TRBV6-4 and TRBJ2-3; D remains ambiguous. The CDR3 nucleotides read TGTGCCAGCAGTGACTCAGTCGGGCGTTTCTCTTTT. Encoded protein: CASSDSVGRFSF.